This TCR beta chain was obtained from a study of blood T cell repertoires in COVID-19. Across the study: From T cells, B-cell-depleted T cells, or PBMCs came the material, which was cDNA or gDNA.

TCRdb keeps only in-frame clones here, not all; method: immunoSEQ multiplex PCR. This table has approximately 50,000 clones, 81% appearing once. A Seattle source enrolled patients during active infection and followed them longitudinally. The V gene lost 3 bases and the J gene lost 5 bases, with 16 bases spanning the gap. Germline CDR1 SEHNR, CDR2 FQNEAQ (reference sequence). The CDR3 length is 15 residues. J is TRBJ1-2 and V is TRBV7-9; possible D gene TRBD1, 6 bases. The sample taken for sequencing was peripheral blood. The clonotype comes from a woman aged 80 or over with COVID-19, enrolled during active disease. The CDR3 sequence: CASSFRLTGEYGYTF. CDR3 coding DNA: TGTGCCAGCAGCTTTCGGTTGACAGGCGAGTATGGCTACACCTTC.